A single sample is the source of the 10 T cell receptor beta chains below, sequenced in a study of blood T cell repertoires in COVID-19. Method: immunoSEQ multiplex PCR; TCRdb's copy keeps in-frame clones and lacks some. The table includes about 75,000 clones, roughly 88% detected once. Sample: peripheral blood. Receptors were obtained from a human donor in a cohort sampled during active COVID-19.

This rearrangement joins TRBV9 to TRBJ2-1; 14 bases agree with TRBD2. The germline V gene has CDR1 SGDLS and CDR2 YYNGEE. The CDR3 has 20 amino acids. The junction had 12 bases not matched to a gene; V was cut back by 4 bases and J by 0 bases. The CDR3 region is CASSSPGLAGGKSSYNEQFF. The CDR3 DNA is TGTGCCAGCAGCTCACCCGGACTAGCGGGGGGCAAGAGCTCCTACAATGAGCAGTTCTTC. The complete variable domain, with remaining parts taken from reference TRBV9 and TRBJ2-1, reads DSGVTQTPKHLITATGQRVTLRCSPRSGDLSVYWYQQSLDQGLQFLIQYYNGEERAKGNILERFSAQQFPDLHSELNLSSLELGDSALYFCASSSPGLAGGKSSYNEQFFGPGTRLTVL.

This sequence joins TRBV7-2 and TRBJ2-1; 10 positions agree with TRBD2. CDR1 and CDR2 from the germline V gene are SGHTA and FQGNSA. The length of the CDR3 is 15 residues. Trimming at V came to 1 base and at J to 6 bases, leaving 3 bases not matched to a gene. This CDR3 is CASSLDTSGANEQFF. DNA of the CDR3: TGTGCCAGCAGCTTAGATACTAGCGGGGCCAATGAGCAGTTCTTC.

This clone was recorded a few times. The rearrangement joins TRBV19 to TRBJ1-5; D gene uncertain. V was shortened by 6 bases and J by 7 bases, with 10 bases between the two germline ends. Germline assignment: CDR1 LNHDA and CDR2 SQIVND (reference sequence). The CDR3 sequence is 12 residues long. As DNA, the CDR3 is TGTGCCAGTAGCCTCCTGCGGCAGCCCCAGCATTTT. It specifies CASSLLRQPQHF.

This chain joins TRBV28 and TRBJ2-3; no clear D. Germline CDR1 and CDR2: MDHEN and SYDVKM. CDR3 length: 13 residues. V was cut by 2 bases and J by 6 bases, with 9 bases left in between. CDR3 DNA sequence: TGTGCCAGCAGTTTAGGCCCCTTGGATACGCAGTATTTT. Protein: CASSLGPLDTQYF. The variable domain in full, completed from reference TRBV28 and TRBJ2-3, reads DVKVTQSSRYLVKRTGEKVFLECVQDMDHENMFWYRQDPGLGLRLIYFSYDVKMKEKGDIPEGYSVSREKKERFSLILESASTNQTSMYLCASSLGPLDTQYFGPGTRLTVL.

This clone was found once. V gene TRBV6-5 combines with J gene TRBJ2-3, with TRBD2 matching over 7 bases. V lost 2 bases and J lost 3; bases outside the gene matches: 2. Germline V gives CDR1 MNHEY, CDR2 SVGAGI. The CDR3 has 14 amino acids. The CDR3 spells CASSYGGGTDTQYF. In nucleotides, the CDR3 is TGTGCCAGCAGTTACGGGGGGGGGACAGATACGCAGTATTTT.

The V call is TRBV2, the J call TRBJ1-4; a weak D match, TRBD1 (6 bases). The CDR3 is 14 residues long. V lost 7 bases and J lost 5, with 14 bases in between. CDR1 is SNHLY, CDR2 FYNNEI, per germline. DNA for the CDR3: TGTGCCAGCAAATCCCGGGACAAGAATGAAAAACTGTTTTTT. Residues: CASKSRDKNEKLFF.

This chain uses TRBV29-1 with TRBJ2-3; perhaps TRBD2 as D (6 bases). The CDR3 is made up of 14 amino acids. The V and J ends lost 3 bases and 6 bases respectively, with 16 bases between them. Looked up from germline, CDR1 is SQVTM and CDR2 is ANQGSEA. In DNA, the CDR3 is TGCAGCGTTGATGCCCCGGGACTTGTCGATACGCAGTATTTT. This encodes CSVDAPGLVDTQYF.

This clone has just a few counts. This chain joins TRBV2 and TRBJ2-7, with D tentatively TRBD1 (5 bases). The CDR3 length is 13 residues. The V end lost 10 bases, the J end lost 3 bases, and 16 bases lay between the germline ends. The germline V gene has CDR1 SNHLY and CDR2 FYNNEI. The CDR3 DNA is TGTGCCAAGAGTAGGGGAAAGGGCTACGAGCAGTACTTC. Translating gives CAKSRGKGYEQYF.

This chain uses TRBV5-1 with TRBJ2-3; TRBD2 matches 9 bases. There are 16 residues in the CDR3. V was pared by 4 bases and J by 5 bases, with 11 bases of the junction left unmatched. Germline V gene sequence: CDR1 SGHRS, CDR2 YFSETQ. The CDR3 DNA reads TGCGCCAGCAGCGAATTTCGCGGGGGGGGGCGAGATACGCAGTATTTT. This codes for CASSEFRGGGRDTQYF.

The CDR3 DNA reads TGTGCCAGCAGCTTGGGGCAGGGACTACGCTACAATGAGCAGTTCTTC. This translates into CASSLGQGLRYNEQFF. V is TRBV5-4 and J is TRBJ2-1; 7 nucleotides agree with TRBD2. V lost 0 bases to trimming and J lost 3 bases; unmatched junction nucleotides: 6. Germline-derived CDR1 and CDR2 are SGHNT and YYREEE (reference sequence). This CDR3 has 16 residues. The full variable domain, in which reference TRBV5-4 and TRBJ2-1 provide the parts outside the CDR3, is ETGVTQSPTHLIKTRGQQVTLRCSSQSGHNTVSWYQQALGQGPQFIFQYYREEENGRGNFPPRFSGLQFPNYSSELNVNALELDDSALYLCASSLGQGLRYNEQFFGPGTRLTVL.